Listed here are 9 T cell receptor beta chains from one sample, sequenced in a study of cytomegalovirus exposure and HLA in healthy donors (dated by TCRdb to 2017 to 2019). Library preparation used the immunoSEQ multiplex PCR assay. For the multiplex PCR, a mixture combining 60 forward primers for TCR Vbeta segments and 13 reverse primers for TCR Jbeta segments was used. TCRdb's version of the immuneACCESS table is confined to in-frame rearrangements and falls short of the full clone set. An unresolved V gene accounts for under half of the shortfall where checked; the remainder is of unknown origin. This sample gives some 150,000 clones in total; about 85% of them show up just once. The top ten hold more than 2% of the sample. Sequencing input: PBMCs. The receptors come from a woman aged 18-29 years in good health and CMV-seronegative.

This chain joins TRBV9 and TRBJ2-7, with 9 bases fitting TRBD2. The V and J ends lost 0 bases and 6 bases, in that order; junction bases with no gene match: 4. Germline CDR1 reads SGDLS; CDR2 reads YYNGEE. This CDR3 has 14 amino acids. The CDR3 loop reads CASSVEGTSSEQYF. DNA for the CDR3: TGTGCCAGCAGCGTAGAAGGGACTAGCAGCGAGCAGTACTTC. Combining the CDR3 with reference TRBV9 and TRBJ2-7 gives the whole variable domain DSGVTQTPKHLITATGQRVTLRCSPRSGDLSVYWYQQSLDQGLQFLIQYYNGEERAKGNILERFSAQQFPDLHSELNLSSLELGDSALYFCASSVEGTSSEQYFGPGTRLTVT.

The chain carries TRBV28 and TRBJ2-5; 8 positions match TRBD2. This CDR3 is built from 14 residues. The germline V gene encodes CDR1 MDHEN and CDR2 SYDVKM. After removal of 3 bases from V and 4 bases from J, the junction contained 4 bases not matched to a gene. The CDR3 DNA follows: TGTGCCAGCAGTTTCGCGGGGGGTCTAGAGACCCAGTACTTC. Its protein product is CASSFAGGLETQYF.

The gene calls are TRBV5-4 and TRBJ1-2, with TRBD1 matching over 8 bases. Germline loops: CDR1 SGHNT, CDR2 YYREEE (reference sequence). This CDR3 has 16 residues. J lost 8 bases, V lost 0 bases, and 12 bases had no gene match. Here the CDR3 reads CASSLGAVGQGNGYTF. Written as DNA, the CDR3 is TGTGCCAGCAGCTTGGGGGCTGTCGGACAGGGCAACGGCTACACCTTC.

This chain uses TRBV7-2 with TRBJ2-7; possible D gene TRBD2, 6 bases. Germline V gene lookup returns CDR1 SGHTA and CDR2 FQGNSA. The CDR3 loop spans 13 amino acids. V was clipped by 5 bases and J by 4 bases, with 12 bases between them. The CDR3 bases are TGTGCCAGCAGCGTTAGCGGAGCTTACGAGCAGTACTTC. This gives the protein CASSVSGAYEQYF.

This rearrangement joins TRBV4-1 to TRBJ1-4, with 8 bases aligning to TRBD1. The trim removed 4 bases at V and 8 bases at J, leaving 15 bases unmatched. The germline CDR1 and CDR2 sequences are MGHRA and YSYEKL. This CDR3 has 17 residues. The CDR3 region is CASSPTDRVNQKEKLFF. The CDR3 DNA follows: TGCGCCAGCAGCCCGACGGACAGGGTGAATCAGAAAGAAAAACTGTTTTTT.

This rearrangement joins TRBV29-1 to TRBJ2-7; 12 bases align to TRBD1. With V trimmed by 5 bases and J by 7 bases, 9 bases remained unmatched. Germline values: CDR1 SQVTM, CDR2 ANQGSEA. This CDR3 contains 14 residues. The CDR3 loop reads CSVRTGTGGYEQYF. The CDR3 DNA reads TGCAGCGTTCGGACCGGGACAGGGGGCTATGAGCAGTACTTC.

This chain's CDR3 is CASSPLPPAGENIQYF. The CDR3 bases are TGTGCCAGCAGCCCACTCCCCCCCGCGGGGGAAAACATTCAGTACTTC. The chain couples TRBV6-6 to TRBJ2-4; 7 bases fit TRBD2. Trimming removed 6 bases from V and 5 bases from J; junction bases left unmatched: 13. Germline V gene lookup returns CDR1 MNHNY and CDR2 SVGAGI (reference sequence). This CDR3 comprises 16 residues.

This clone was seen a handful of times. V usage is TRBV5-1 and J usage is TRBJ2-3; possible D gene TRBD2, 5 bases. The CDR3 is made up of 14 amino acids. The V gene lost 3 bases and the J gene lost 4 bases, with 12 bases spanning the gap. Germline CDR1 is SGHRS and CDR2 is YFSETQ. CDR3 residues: CASSSEVPADTQYF. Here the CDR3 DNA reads TGCGCCAGCAGCTCGGAGGTCCCCGCAGATACGCAGTATTTT.

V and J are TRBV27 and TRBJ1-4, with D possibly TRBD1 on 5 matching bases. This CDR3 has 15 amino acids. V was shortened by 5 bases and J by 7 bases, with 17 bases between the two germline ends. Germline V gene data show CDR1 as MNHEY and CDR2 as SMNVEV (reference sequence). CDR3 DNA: TGTGCCAGCAGTAATCGGCAGGGTCGCGGTGAAAAACTGTTTTTT. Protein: CASSNRQGRGEKLFF.